Below are 29 T cell receptor beta chains sequenced from a single sample in a study of blood T cell repertoires in COVID-19. The method was immunoSEQ multiplex PCR; TCRdb's version includes in-frame clones alone and lacks a portion of them. Counted here are some 140,000 clones, 70% to 85% occurring once; the ten biggest clones make up 0.63%. What was sequenced was peripheral blood. The receptors derive from a man aged 55 to 70 with COVID-19, enrolled during active disease.

The chain recombines TRBV28 with TRBJ1-2, with TRBD1 matching over 7 bases. This CDR3 region has 14 residues. Germline CDR1 reads MDHEN; CDR2 reads SYDVKM. Trimming took 5 bases from V and 4 from J; bases not matched to a gene: 7. The CDR3 bases are TGTGCCAGCAGTCAACAGGGGTACGGCTATGGCTACACCTTC. Protein sequence: CASSQQGYGYGYTF.

The chain is built from TRBV9 and TRBJ2-1; 10 positions agree with TRBD2. Germline CDR1 SGDLS, CDR2 YYNGEE. J gave up 9 bases and V 0 bases, and 6 bases lay outside the gene matches. The CDR3 is 15 amino acids. CDR3 loop: CASSVGSGRAIEQFF. In DNA, the CDR3 is TGTGCCAGCAGCGTAGGGAGCGGGAGGGCCATTGAGCAGTTCTTC.

The CDR3 coding sequence is TGTGCCAGTAGCCTATCCGGCAGGGGGATGGCCGGGGAGCTGTTTTTT. Encoded protein: CASSLSGRGMAGELFF. The genes are TRBV19 and TRBJ2-2; 7 bases fit TRBD1. From germline, CDR1 is LNHDA and CDR2 SQIVND (reference sequence). The CDR3 has 16 amino acids. V was clipped by 6 bases and J by 6 bases; unmatched bases: 13.

This clone was detected only once. The chain links TRBV7-9 to TRBJ2-3; 9 bases are a match to TRBD2. The trim removed 2 bases at V and 0 bases at J, leaving 9 bases unmatched. CDR3 length equals 18 residues. Per germline, CDR1 SEHNR and CDR2 FQNEAQ (reference sequence). In nucleotides, the CDR3 is TGTGCCAGCAGCTTAAAGGGTAGCGGGAGAGGAAGCACAGATACGCAGTATTTT. The encoded protein is CASSLKGSGRGSTDTQYF.

The CDR3 DNA reads TGTGCCAGCAGCTTAGGACGTGAGGGGCCCCAGCATTTT. This translates into CASSLGREGPQHF. This chain joins TRBV7-8 and TRBJ1-5; no reliable D call. Germline CDR1 and CDR2: SGHVS and FQNEAQ. The CDR3 has 13 residues. Trimming left V 1 base short and J 9 bases short, with 10 bases between.

V gene TRBV2 combines with J gene TRBJ1-2; 7 bases fit TRBD1. V trimming: 7 bases; J trimming: 8 bases; junction bases outside the gene matches: 10. Looked up from germline, CDR1 is SNHLY and CDR2 is FYNNEI. The CDR3 has 13 amino acids. The CDR3 DNA reads as TGTGCCAGCAAGAAAACAGGGGAGAGCGGCTACACCTTC. It specifies CASKKTGESGYTF.

This rearrangement joins TRBV5-4 to TRBJ2-3; 8 bases map to TRBD2. J was trimmed by 0 bases and V by 4 bases; bases with no gene match: 16. Germline V gene data show CDR1 as SGHNT and CDR2 as YYREEE (reference sequence). The CDR3 consists of 19 residues. The CDR3 nucleotides are TGTGCCAGCAGCCAAAGACGTCTTTCCGGGAGGGGGAGCACAGATACGCAGTATTTT. Protein sequence: CASSQRRLSGRGSTDTQYF.

The V gene is TRBV6-5, the J gene TRBJ1-5; D unclear. Germline CDR1 is MNHEY and CDR2 is SVGAGI. V was shortened by 5 bases and J by 11 bases, with 13 bases between the two germline ends. The CDR3 has 12 amino acids. CDR3: CASSNPRLAQHF. Here the CDR3 DNA reads TGTGCCAGCAGTAACCCCAGACTGGCCCAGCATTTT.

The rearrangement uses TRBV14 and TRBJ1-5; D unresolved. Looked up from germline, CDR1 is SGHDN and CDR2 is FVKESK. This CDR3 is built from 13 residues. Trimming removed 1 base at V and 10 bases at J, with 11 bases between. The CDR3 DNA reads TGTGCCAGCAGCCAAGGGTTCCGGGGACCCCAGCATTTT. Translation gives CASSQGFRGPQHF.

The chain combines TRBV9 with TRBJ2-2; no definite D call. Trimming took off 0 bases at V and 9 bases at J, with 12 bases between the two ends. Looked up from germline, CDR1 is SGDLS and CDR2 is YYNGEE. The CDR3 is 14 residues long. CDR3 in DNA: TGTGCCAGCAGCGTAGAGTATATGGGCCGGGAGCTGTTTTTT. It encodes CASSVEYMGRELFF.

V usage is TRBV2 and J usage is TRBJ1-3; maybe TRBD1 (5 bases). V lost 5 bases and J 1 base, leaving 12 bases between the germline ends. The CDR3 is made up of 15 amino acids. The germline V gene encodes CDR1 SNHLY and CDR2 FYNNEI. The CDR3 nucleotides read TGTGCCAGCAGTAACGGACACTTGTCTGGAAACACCATATATTTT. Its translation is CASSNGHLSGNTIYF.

The rearrangement links TRBV7-2 to TRBJ1-5; D is unresolved. Germline assignment: CDR1 SGHTA and CDR2 FQGNSA. The CDR3 totals 15 residues. V lost 1 base to trimming and J lost 11 bases, with 18 bases between them. This CDR3 reads CASSLGSEVTAAQHF. The DNA of the CDR3 is TGTGCCAGCAGCTTAGGGAGCGAGGTTACGGCGGCCCAGCATTTT.

V usage is TRBV27 and J usage is TRBJ2-1; no reliable D call. Germline CDR1 is MNHEY and CDR2 is SMNVEV (reference sequence). The CDR3 length is 14 residues. The ends were cut back, 4 bases at V and 6 bases at J, with 13 bases in the middle. CDR3 DNA: TGTGCCAGCAGTTATGAGCGAGCGAGCAATGAGCAGTTCTTC. Encoded protein: CASSYERASNEQFF.

This clone appeared once. J is TRBJ2-7 and V is TRBV7-9; TRBD1 aligns across 9 bases. Germline CDR1 and CDR2: SEHNR and FQNEAQ (reference sequence). The CDR3 has 14 residues. With 4 bases clipped from V and 4 bases from J, the junction kept 5 bases outside the gene matches. The CDR3 loop is CASSSGQGLYEQYF. DNA for the CDR3: TGTGCCAGCAGCTCCGGACAGGGGTTGTACGAGCAGTACTTC.

The V call is TRBV5-1, the J call TRBJ2-5, with TRBD2 matching 11 bases. The length of the CDR3 is 16 residues. Germline CDR1 SGHRS, CDR2 YFSETQ. J lost 3 bases, V lost 2 bases, and 6 bases had no gene match. The CDR3 reads CASSLRLAGREETQYF. The DNA for the CDR3 is TGCGCCAGCAGCTTACGACTAGCGGGGCGGGAAGAGACCCAGTACTTC.

This clone has a handful of counts. The chain recombines TRBV12-5 with TRBJ1-2; the match to TRBD1 covers 7 bases. Trimming removed 4 bases from V and 3 bases from J; junction bases left unmatched: 8. The CDR3 has 15 amino acids. CDR1 and CDR2 from the germline V gene are LGHNT and FRNRAP. CDR3 sequence reads: CASGSPQGNDYGYTF. CDR3 nucleotide sequence: TGTGCTAGTGGTTCTCCACAGGGGAACGACTATGGCTACACCTTC.

The chain couples TRBV28 to TRBJ2-2; 7 bases agree with TRBD1. Losses at the gene ends were 6 bases for V and 4 bases for J; bases not matched to a gene: 8. Per the germline V gene, CDR1 is MDHEN and CDR2 is SYDVKM. The length of the CDR3 is 15 residues. CDR3 protein: CASSQGQSVTGELFF. DNA of the CDR3: TGTGCCAGCAGCCAGGGACAGTCCGTCACCGGGGAGCTGTTTTTT.

The chain couples TRBV4-2 to TRBJ2-6; the D gene is possibly TRBD1 (6 bases). V was clipped by 4 bases and J by 0 bases, with 16 bases between them. CDR1 is LGHNA and CDR2 is YNFKEQ in the germline V gene. The CDR3 loop spans 18 amino acids. The DNA of the CDR3 is TGTGCCAGCAGCCGCAAAACACAGGGTTCCTCTGGGGCCAACGTCCTGACTTTC. As protein: CASSRKTQGSSGANVLTF.

The chain employs TRBV28 and TRBJ1-1, with 7 bases fitting TRBD1. This CDR3 is 17 amino acids long. V shed 7 bases, J shed 3 bases, and the junction held 17 bases outside the gene matches. Germline V gives CDR1 MDHEN, CDR2 SYDVKM. In DNA form, the CDR3 reads TGTGCCAGCACAAGAAAACGTCGGCAGGGGGTCCACACTGAAGCTTTCTTT. Amino acids: CASTRKRRQGVHTEAFF.

V is TRBV14 and J is TRBJ2-5, with D perhaps matching TRBD1 (8 bases). This CDR3 region has 17 residues. The V and J ends lost 0 bases and 7 bases respectively, with 21 bases between them. Germline loops: CDR1 SGHDN, CDR2 FVKESK. Here the CDR3 reads CASSQDSYRGTMGTQYF. The CDR3 nucleotides read TGTGCCAGCAGCCAAGATTCCTACAGGGGGACTATGGGGACCCAGTACTTC.

The chain is built from TRBV19 and TRBJ1-2; 9 nucleotides match TRBD1. The V segment lost 5 bases and the J segment 4 bases; nucleotides outside the gene matches: 8. The CDR3 is 15 residues long. Germline-derived CDR1 and CDR2 are LNHDA and SQIVND (reference sequence). CDR3 DNA: TGTGCCAGTAGTTTACAGGGGGCGCTGGCCTATGGCTACACCTTC. Protein: CASSLQGALAYGYTF.

The chain links TRBV29-1 to TRBJ1-2; no clear D gene. V was shortened by 3 bases and J by 5 bases, with 16 bases between the two germline ends. The CDR3 has 14 residues. The germline V gene has CDR1 SQVTM and CDR2 ANQGSEA. Written as DNA, the CDR3 is TGCAGCGTTGATGGCGTCTTAACGGGGTATGGCTACACCTTC. It specifies CSVDGVLTGYGYTF.

V and J are TRBV7-2 and TRBJ1-1, with 8 bases fitting TRBD1. After removal of 3 bases from V and 5 bases from J, the junction contained 11 bases not matched to a gene. Looked up from germline, CDR1 is SGHTA and CDR2 is FQGNSA. The CDR3 spans 16 residues. CDR3 protein: CASSFSPKDRVTEAFF. The DNA of the CDR3 is TGTGCCAGCAGCTTTTCCCCTAAGGACAGGGTAACTGAAGCTTTCTTT. Filled out from reference TRBV7-2 and TRBJ1-1, the complete variable domain reads GAGVSQSPSNKVTEKGKDVELRCDPISGHTALYWYRQSLGQGLEFLIYFQGNSAPDKSGLPSDRFSAERTGGSVSTLTIQRTQQEDSAVYLCASSFSPKDRVTEAFFGQGTRLTVV.

The chain is built from TRBV14 and TRBJ2-1; D ambiguous. The germline V gene encodes CDR1 SGHDN and CDR2 FVKESK. V was pared by 0 bases and J by 10 bases, with 16 bases between. The CDR3 extends over 15 amino acids. The CDR3 DNA is TGTGCCAGCAGCCAAGATCTATCGGTCGTGCGGGAGCAGTTCTTC. It encodes CASSQDLSVVREQFF. Filled out from reference TRBV14 and TRBJ2-1, the complete variable domain reads EAGVTQFPSHSVIEKGQTVTLRCDPISGHDNLYWYRRVMGKEIKFLLHFVKESKQDESGMPNNRFLAERTGGTYSTLKVQPAELEDSGVYFCASSQDLSVVREQFFGPGTRLTVL.

The chain couples TRBV12-3 or TRBV12-4 to TRBJ2-1; no clear D gene. V lost 3 bases and J 8 bases, leaving 5 bases between the germline ends. This CDR3 region has 11 residues. CDR3 loop: CASSFLDEQFF. The CDR3 DNA reads TGTGCCAGCAGTTTTCTCGATGAGCAGTTCTTC.

The DNA of the CDR3 is TGTGCCAGCTCACCAGTACCACAGGGGACTGAAGCTTTCTTT. Translating it yields CASSPVPQGTEAFF. The genes are TRBV18 and TRBJ1-1; 7 nucleotides agree with TRBD1. CDR3 length: 14 amino acids. Germline CDR1 and CDR2: KGHSH and LQKENI. V gave up 2 bases and J gave up 5 bases; unmatched junction bases: 5.

The chain has TRBV6-5 and TRBJ1-5, with 9 bases that match TRBD1. CDR3 length: 15 amino acids. After removal of 10 bases from V and 3 bases from J, the junction contained 10 bases not matched to a gene. The germline V gene has CDR1 MNHEY and CDR2 SVGAGI. The CDR3 protein is CATRPGQGDNQPQHF. In DNA, the CDR3 is TGTGCCACCCGACCGGGACAGGGAGACAATCAGCCCCAGCATTTT.

The rearrangement joins TRBV3-1 (or the pseudogene TRBV3-2) to TRBJ2-5; D perhaps matches TRBD2 (5 bases). Germline CDR1 is LGHDT and CDR2 is YNNKEL (reference sequence). V was shortened by 5 bases and J by 5 bases, with 18 bases between the two germline ends. This CDR3 is built from 15 residues. The CDR3: CASSSNSGFEETQYF. The CDR3 DNA reads TGTGCCAGCAGCTCAAACTCGGGGTTCGAGGAGACCCAGTACTTC.

The chain carries TRBV6-5 and TRBJ2-2; 9 nucleotides align to TRBD2. Losses at the gene ends were 6 bases for V and 4 bases for J; bases not matched to a gene: 3. The CDR3 sequence is 14 residues long. Per the germline V gene, CDR1 is MNHEY and CDR2 is SVGAGI. The DNA of the CDR3 is TGTGCCAGCAGAAGCGGGGGGACCACCGGGGAGCTGTTTTTT. Encoded protein: CASRSGGTTGELFF.